What follows is one T cell receptor (beta chain) and its context. The CDR3 has 17 amino acids. J was trimmed by 1 base and V by 1 base; bases with no gene match: 6. Germline CDR1 reads LGHDT; CDR2 reads YNNKEL (reference sequence). Sequencing was performed with immunoSEQ multiplex PCR; in TCRdb, only in-frame clones are kept and a portion is missing. The repertoire holds approximately 470,000 clones, roughly 88% seen once, with 3% to 3.5% in the top ten. The source of the sample is a study of blood T cell repertoires in COVID-19. Study at large: PBMCs, B-cell-depleted T cells, or T cells were the source of the cDNA or gDNA that made up the material.

This sequence originates from a human donor in a cohort sampled during active COVID-19. Sequencing input: peripheral blood. The V gene is TRBV3-1 (or the pseudogene TRBV3-2), the J gene TRBJ2-7; 11 nucleotides match TRBD2. The CDR3 is CASSQGLAGGRSYEQYF. CDR3 in DNA: TGTGCCAGCAGCCAAGGTCTAGCGGGAGGCCGTTCCTACGAGCAGTACTTC.